This is a list of T cell receptor beta chains from one sample in a study of blood T cell repertoires in COVID-19. Here immunoSEQ multiplex PCR was the method, and the copy in TCRdb shows in-frame clones only, minus some. The table shows more than 60,000 clones, with around nine tenths occurring only once. Material for sequencing was peripheral blood. The source is a human donor in a cohort sampled during active COVID-19. Both conserved end residues are part of each CDR3. The D gene is left open where the match is weak. Not every row has a clone size; where given, it reads once, few, many or a size class.

v_call	clone_size	d_call	j_call	cdr3_nt	cdr3_aa
TRBV10-3	.	.	TRBJ1-1	TGTGCCATCAGTGAGTCGCCGGAGATGAACACTGAAGCTTTCTTT	CAISESPEMNTEAFF
TRBV6-6	.	.	TRBJ1-2	TGTGCCAGCAGTCTAAACTATGGCTACACCTTC	CASSLNYGYTF
TRBV5-1	.	.	TRBJ1-4	TGCGCCAGCAGCGGAGCGGGTTCAGCTAATGAAAAACTGTTTTTT	CASSGAGSANEKLFF
TRBV5-6	.	TRBD1	TRBJ2-7	TGTGCCAGCAGCTTGGACAGGGGGGTCTACGAGCAGTACTTC	CASSLDRGVYEQYF
TRBV9	.	.	TRBJ1-3	TGTGCCAGCAGCGTAGTGGGTCCAGAGGGTGGAAACACCATATATTTT	CASSVVGPEGGNTIYF
TRBV9	.	TRBD2	TRBJ2-3	TGTGCCAGCAGCTCGGGGACTACGGTCGGGACAGATACGCAGTATTTT	CASSSGTTVGTDTQYF
TRBV18	.	TRBD2	TRBJ2-3	TGTGCCAGCTCACCACCTTCGAATAGCGGGGGCACAGATACGCAGTATTTT	CASSPPSNSGGTDTQYF
TRBV18	.	TRBD2	TRBJ2-1	TGTGCCAGCTCATCTAGCGGGGGTTCCTACAATGAGCAGTTCTTC	CASSSSGGSYNEQFF
TRBV11-2	few	TRBD1	TRBJ2-1	TGTGCCAGCAGCTTCCCGGACAGGGGCGGGCAGTTCTTC	CASSFPDRGGQFF
TRBV4-3	.	TRBD2	TRBJ2-5	TGCGCCAGCAGCCAAGGGGAGGGGGAGACCCAGTACTTC	CASSQGEGETQYF
TRBV12-5	few	TRBD2	TRBJ2-1	TGTGCTAGTGGTCGTGGAAGCGGGAGCTCCTACAATGAGCAGTTCTTC	CASGRGSGSSYNEQFF
TRBV4-1	.	TRBD1	TRBJ2-1	TGCGCCAGCAGCCAAAGAAGGGCGTCCGGGACAGGGCTTCATGAGCAGTTCTTC	CASSQRRASGTGLHEQFF
TRBV3-1/TRBV3-2	.	TRBD2	TRBJ2-7	TGTGCCAGCAGCCCGGTCGGGGGGGACTCCTACGAGCAGTACTTC	CASSPVGGDSYEQYF
TRBV2	.	TRBD2	TRBJ2-4	TGTGCCAGCAGTGAGCCAACCCCGGGGGGGGGAAACATTCAGTACTTC	CASSEPTPGGGNIQYF
TRBV7-9	.	.	TRBJ2-1	TGTGCCAGCAGCTTAGGCCAGTACAATGAGCAGTTCTTC	CASSLGQYNEQFF
TRBV19	once	.	TRBJ2-1	TGTGCCAGTAGTATCGGTCGCAATGAGCAGTTCTTC	CASSIGRNEQFF
TRBV7-8	once	.	TRBJ1-2	TGTGCCAGCAGCCCTCACCAGGACAGCTTTTATGGTGGCTACACCTTC	CASSPHQDSFYGGYTF
TRBV14	.	TRBD1	TRBJ2-3	TGTGCCAGCAGCACACGACAGGGGCCCTCATTCACGCAGTATTTT	CASSTRQGPSFTQYF
TRBV10-3	.	.	TRBJ1-2	TGTGCCATCAGTGAGTCGGGGCGACGTGCTAACTATGGCTACACCTTC	CAISESGRRANYGYTF
TRBV4-1	.	TRBD2	TRBJ2-1	TGCGCCAGCAGTCGACTAGCGGGGACCAATGAGCAGTTCTTC	CASSRLAGTNEQFF
TRBV7-6	.	TRBD1	TRBJ1-2	TGTGCCAGCAGCTTGGAAAGCACCGGGACAGCCTATGGCTACACCTTC	CASSLESTGTAYGYTF
TRBV7-2	.	TRBD1	TRBJ2-5	TGTGCCAGCAGCTTAGCTTTGGGACAGGGTGGGGAGACCCAGTACTTC	CASSLALGQGGETQYF
TRBV11-2	.	.	TRBJ1-1	TGTGCCAGCAGCCTCAGCGTGAACACTGAAGCTTTCTTT	CASSLSVNTEAFF
TRBV19	.	TRBD2	TRBJ2-5	TGTGCCAGTAGCTTAGCGGGGACCCAAGAGACCCAGTACTTC	CASSLAGTQETQYF
TRBV7-2	.	TRBD1	TRBJ1-2	TGTGCCAGCAGCTTGTCGGGACAGGGCTCCGTCTATGGCTACACCTTC	CASSLSGQGSVYGYTF
TRBV5-1	.	.	TRBJ2-2	TGCGCCAGCAGTACACAGGGTAGGACCGGGGAGCTGTTTTTT	CASSTQGRTGELFF
TRBV7-9	.	.	TRBJ1-2	TGTGCCAGCAGCTTTCGGCAGGGAGGTTTTGGCTACACCTTC	CASSFRQGGFGYTF
TRBV3-1/TRBV3-2	.	TRBD1	TRBJ1-2	TGTGCCAGCAGCCGAAGACAGGGGCTTGGCTACACCTTC	CASSRRQGLGYTF
TRBV11-2	once	.	TRBJ1-2	TGTGCCAGCAGCTTATACGGGGATCGCTACACCTTC	CASSLYGDRYTF
TRBV19	.	.	TRBJ1-5	TGTGCCAGTAGTAACCAGGACAGCGGCAATCAGCCCCAGCATTTT	CASSNQDSGNQPQHF
TRBV18	few	.	TRBJ2-7	TGTGCCAGCTCACCAGCTGAGTCGGGGGAAAGACAGCACGAGCAGTACTTC	CASSPAESGERQHEQYF